The entry that follows covers one T cell receptor (beta chain) sequence. As yet, its antigen is unknown. This sample stems from a study of T cell responses to AZD1222 COVID-19 vaccine. Study-level points and caveats: Breadth and depth of Spike-specific TCRs rose after two AZD1222 doses.

Germline assignment: CDR1 SGHDT and CDR2 YYEEEE. Trimming removed 3 bases at V and 0 bases at J, with 22 bases between. The CDR3 sequence is 19 residues long. Method: immunoSEQ multiplex PCR; TCRdb's copy keeps in-frame clones and lacks some. The sample holds about 47,000 clones, 79% seen once. Sample: peripheral blood, taken on day 0 of MenACWY control vaccination. This chain joins TRBV5-6 and TRBJ1-3; D remains unclear. This TCR was sampled from an adult in good health. CDR3 DNA: TGTGCCAGCAGCTCATCGACCCGCCCCAGGACGAACTCTGGAAACACCATATATTTT. Translating it yields CASSSSTRPRTNSGNTIYF.